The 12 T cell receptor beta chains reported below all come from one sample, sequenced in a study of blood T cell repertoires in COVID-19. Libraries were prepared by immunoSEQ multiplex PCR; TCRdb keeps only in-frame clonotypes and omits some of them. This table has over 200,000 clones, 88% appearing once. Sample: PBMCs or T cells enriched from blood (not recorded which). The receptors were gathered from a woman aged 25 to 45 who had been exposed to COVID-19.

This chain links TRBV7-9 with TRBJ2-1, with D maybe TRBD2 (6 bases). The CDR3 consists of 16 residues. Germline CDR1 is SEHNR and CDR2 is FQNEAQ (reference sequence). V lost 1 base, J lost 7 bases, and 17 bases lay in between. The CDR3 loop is CASSLESLALRNEQFF. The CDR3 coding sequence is TGTGCCAGCAGCTTAGAGAGTCTAGCGCTTCGGAATGAGCAGTTCTTC.

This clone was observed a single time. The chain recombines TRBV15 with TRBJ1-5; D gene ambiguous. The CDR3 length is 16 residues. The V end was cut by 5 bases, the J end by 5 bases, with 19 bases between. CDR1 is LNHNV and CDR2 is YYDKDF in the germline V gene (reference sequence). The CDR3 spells CATSRIIGVEDQPQHF. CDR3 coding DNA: TGTGCCACCAGCCGCATAATCGGGGTAGAAGATCAGCCCCAGCATTTT.

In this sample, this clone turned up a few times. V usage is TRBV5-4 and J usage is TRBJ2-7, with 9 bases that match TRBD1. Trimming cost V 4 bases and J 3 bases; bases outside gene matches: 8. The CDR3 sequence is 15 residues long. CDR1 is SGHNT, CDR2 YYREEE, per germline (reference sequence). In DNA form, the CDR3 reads TGTGCCAGCAGCGAGCGACAGGGGGTCCTCTACGAGCAGTACTTC. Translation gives CASSERQGVLYEQYF.

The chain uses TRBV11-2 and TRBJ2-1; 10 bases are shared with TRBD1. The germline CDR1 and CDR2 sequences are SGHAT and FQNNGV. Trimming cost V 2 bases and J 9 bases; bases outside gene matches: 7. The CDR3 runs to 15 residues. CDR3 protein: CASSLRDRGYGEQFF. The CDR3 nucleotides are TGTGCCAGCAGCTTAAGGGACAGGGGTTACGGTGAGCAGTTCTTC. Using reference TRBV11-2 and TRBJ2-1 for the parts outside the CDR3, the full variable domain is EAGVAQSPRYKIIEKRQSVAFWCNPISGHATLYWYQQILGQGPKLLIQFQNNGVVDDSQLPKDRFSAERLKGVDSTLKIQPAKLEDSAVYLCASSLRDRGYGEQFFGPGTRLTVL.

CDR3 nucleotides: TGTGCCAGCAGTGATAGGAGAGGGGGACAGTTGAACTATGGCTACACCTTC. Encoded protein: CASSDRRGGQLNYGYTF. The chain recombines TRBV2 with TRBJ1-2; 7 nucleotides align to TRBD1. This CDR3 has 17 amino acids. Germline loops: CDR1 SNHLY, CDR2 FYNNEI. J was trimmed by 2 bases and V by 3 bases; bases with no gene match: 12.

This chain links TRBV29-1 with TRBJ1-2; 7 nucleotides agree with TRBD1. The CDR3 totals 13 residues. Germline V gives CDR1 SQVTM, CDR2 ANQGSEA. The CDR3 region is CGLQLQGFYGYTF. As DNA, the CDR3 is TGCGGACTGCAACTACAGGGGTTCTATGGCTACACCTTC.

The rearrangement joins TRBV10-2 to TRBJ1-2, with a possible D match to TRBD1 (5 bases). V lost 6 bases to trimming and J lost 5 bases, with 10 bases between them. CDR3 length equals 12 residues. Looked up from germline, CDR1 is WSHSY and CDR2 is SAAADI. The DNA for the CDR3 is TGCGCCAGCAGCGCCGACAGATATGGCTACACCTTC. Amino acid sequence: CASSADRYGYTF.

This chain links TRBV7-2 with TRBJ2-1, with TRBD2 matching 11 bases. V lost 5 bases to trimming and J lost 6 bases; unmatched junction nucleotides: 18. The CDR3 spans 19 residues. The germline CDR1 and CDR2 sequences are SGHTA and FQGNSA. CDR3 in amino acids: CASSRYNGLAGVPGNEQFF. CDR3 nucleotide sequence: TGTGCCAGCAGCCGTTACAATGGACTAGCGGGCGTCCCGGGCAATGAGCAGTTCTTC.

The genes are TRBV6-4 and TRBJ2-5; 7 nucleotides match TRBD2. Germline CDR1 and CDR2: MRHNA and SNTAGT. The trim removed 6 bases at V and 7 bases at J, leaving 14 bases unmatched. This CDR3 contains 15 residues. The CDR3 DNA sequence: TGTGCCAGCAGGGCCGGGACTAAGCATTTTAGGACCCAGTACTTC. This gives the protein CASRAGTKHFRTQYF.

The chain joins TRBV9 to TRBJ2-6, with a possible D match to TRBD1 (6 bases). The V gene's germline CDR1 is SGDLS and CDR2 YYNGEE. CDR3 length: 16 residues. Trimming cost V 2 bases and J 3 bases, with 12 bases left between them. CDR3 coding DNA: TGTGCCAGCAGCGTTACTACAGGGAGTGGGGCCAACGTCCTGACTTTC. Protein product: CASSVTTGSGANVLTF.

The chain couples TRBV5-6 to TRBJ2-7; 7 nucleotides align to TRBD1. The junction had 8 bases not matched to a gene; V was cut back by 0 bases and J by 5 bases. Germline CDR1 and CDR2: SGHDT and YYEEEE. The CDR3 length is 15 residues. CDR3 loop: CASSLEQGGDHEQYF. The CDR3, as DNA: TGTGCCAGCAGCTTGGAGCAAGGGGGCGACCACGAGCAGTACTTC. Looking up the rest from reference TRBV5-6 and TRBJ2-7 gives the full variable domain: DAGVTQSPTHLIKTRGQQVTLRCSPKSGHDTVSWYQQALGQGPQFIFQYYEEEERQRGNFPDRFSGHQFPNYSSELNVNALLLGDSALYLCASSLEQGGDHEQYFGPGTRLTVT.

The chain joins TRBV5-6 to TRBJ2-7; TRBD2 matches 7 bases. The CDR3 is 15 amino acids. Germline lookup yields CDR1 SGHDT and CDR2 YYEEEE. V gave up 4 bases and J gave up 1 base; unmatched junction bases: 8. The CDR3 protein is CASSGGREESYEQYF. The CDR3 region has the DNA TGTGCCAGCAGCGGGGGGAGGGAGGAGTCCTACGAGCAGTACTTC. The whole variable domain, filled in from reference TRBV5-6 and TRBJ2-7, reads DAGVTQSPTHLIKTRGQQVTLRCSPKSGHDTVSWYQQALGQGPQFIFQYYEEEERQRGNFPDRFSGHQFPNYSSELNVNALLLGDSALYLCASSGGREESYEQYFGPGTRLTVT.